Shown below are 11 T cell receptor beta chains from a single sample sequenced in a study of spatial heterogeneity in lung cancer (dated by TCRdb to about 2019). The sample's time point, from its label and the paper: sample taken at primary tumor resection. For TCR sequencing, whole RNA was extracted from tumor and nontumor lung tissue, or from cryopreserved PBMC samples, and no cell sorting was done. Library method: 5' RACE. The run used a NextSeq 500. TCRdb reprocessed the public reads (quality trimming at Q25 with fastp, clone calling with MiXCR) and kept in-frame beta chains. Duplicate CDR3 protein sequences are folded into a single record with the most common DNA and genes. The sample data list more than 85,000 distinct CDR3 sequences, and roughly 10% of these were observed just once. 6% to 7.5% of the sample comes from the top ten. The specimen was PBMCs, collected at surgery. All receptors derive from a male donor with early-stage non-small cell lung cancer.

The V call is TRBV10-1, the J call TRBJ2-5; a weak D match, TRBD1 (6 bases). The V gene lost 3 bases and the J gene lost 4 bases, with 15 bases spanning the gap. CDR1 is WNHNN and CDR2 is SYGVQD in the germline V gene (reference sequence). This CDR3 contains 15 residues. The CDR3 nucleotides are TGCGCCAGCAGTGATGCAGGGGAAGGTCCAGAGACCCAGTACTTC. Translating it yields CASSDAGEGPETQYF.

This clonotype was found many times. V and J are TRBV4-3 and TRBJ1-2; a weak D match, TRBD1 (6 bases). V shed 0 bases and J shed 6 bases, with 17 bases lying between them. The CDR3 length is 16 residues. Germline values: CDR1 LGHNA, CDR2 YSLEER. This chain's CDR3 is CASSQDWARGPNGYTF. CDR3 nucleotide sequence: TGCGCCAGCAGCCAAGATTGGGCCAGGGGACCGAATGGCTACACCTTC.

This clonotype was found a few times. V usage is TRBV20-1 and J usage is TRBJ2-1; tentatively, D is TRBD1 (7 bases). Trimming removed 6 bases from V and 7 bases from J, with 16 bases in between. CDR1 is DFQATT, CDR2 SNEGSKA, per germline (reference sequence). CDR3 length: 13 residues. CDR3 sequence: CSALRTGGNEQFF. The CDR3 bases are TGCAGTGCCCTCCGGACAGGAGGGAATGAGCAGTTCTTC.

The genes are TRBV15 and TRBJ2-7; 10 bases match TRBD1. The J segment lost 3 bases and the V segment lost 3 bases, leaving 5 bases of the junction unmatched. CDR3 length: 15 residues. Looked up from germline, CDR1 is LNHNV and CDR2 is YYDKDF (reference sequence). CDR3 coding DNA: TGTGCCACCAGCAGGGCGACAGGGGGCCTCTACGAGCAGTACTTC. Translation gives CATSRATGGLYEQYF.

Many counts were recorded for this clonotype. The chain employs TRBV10-2 and TRBJ2-1; TRBD1 agrees at 7 bases. V lost 7 bases to trimming and J lost 0 bases; unmatched junction nucleotides: 6. CDR3 length: 15 residues. Germline V gene data show CDR1 as WSHSY and CDR2 as SAAADI. The CDR3, as DNA: TGCGCCAGCAATCCGACAGGGAGCTCCTACAATGAGCAGTTCTTC. Translated, it gives CASNPTGSSYNEQFF.

This clonotype occurred a few times. The genes are TRBV28 and TRBJ2-2, with TRBD2 as a possible D gene (5 bases). Germline CDR1 MDHEN, CDR2 SYDVKM. The CDR3 consists of 12 residues. CDR3: CQSGSNTGELFF. The CDR3, as DNA: TGTCAAAGCGGCAGTAACACCGGGGAGCTGTTTTTT.

This clonotype was found a few times. This CDR3 reads CASSMGGGSSYNEQFF. The CDR3 region has the DNA TGTGCCAGTAGTATGGGCGGCGGGAGCTCCTACAATGAGCAGTTCTTC. The chain recombines TRBV19 with TRBJ2-1; TRBD2 agrees at 7 bases. Germline trimming cut 3 bases from V and 0 bases from J; bases unmatched to any gene: 5. CDR1 and CDR2 from the germline V gene are LNHDA and SQIVND (reference sequence). The CDR3 is made up of 16 amino acids.

Of note for this clonotype: A much bigger clone sits one base away, suggesting this may be a read error. The gene calls are TRBV24-1 and TRBJ2-1, with 10 bases identical to TRBD2. Germline V gene data show CDR1 as KGHDR and CDR2 as SFDVKD. This CDR3 is built from 15 residues. The V and J ends lost 0 bases and 8 bases, in that order; junction bases with no gene match: 3. The CDR3 sequence: CATSDLFLAGDEQFF. In DNA form, the CDR3 reads TGTGCCACCAGTGATTTGTTCCTAGCGGGAGATGAGCAGTTCTTC.

This clonotype was recorded many times. The chain is built from TRBV9 and TRBJ2-1; 9 bases agree with TRBD2. The CDR3 is made up of 16 amino acids. J lost 0 bases, V lost 3 bases, and 4 bases had no gene match. Germline V gives CDR1 SGDLS, CDR2 YYNGEE. For the CDR3, the DNA is TGTGCCAGCAGCGCCGTTAGCGGGAGCTCCTACAATGAGCAGTTCTTC. Protein sequence: CASSAVSGSSYNEQFF.

This clonotype came up a few times. The chain joins TRBV28 to TRBJ2-3; D unclear. Germline V CDR1 and CDR2: MDHEN, SYDVKM. Trimming pared 5 bases from V and 0 bases from J, leaving 15 bases between. The CDR3 totals 16 residues. CDR3 sequence (DNA): TGTGCCAGCAGTCTCCTCTCAGCGTCAAGCACAGATACGCAGTATTTT. Residues: CASSLLSASSTDTQYF. The entire variable domain, with the rest obtained from reference TRBV28 and TRBJ2-3, is as follows: DVKVTQSSRYLVKRTGEKVFLECVQDMDHENMFWYRQDPGLGLRLIYFSYDVKMKEKGDIPEGYSVSREKKERFSLILESASTNQTSMYLCASSLLSASSTDTQYFGPGTRLTVL.

At least ten counts were recorded for this clonotype. The chain links TRBV7-2 to TRBJ2-5, with D hard to call. CDR1 and CDR2 (germline): SGHTA, FQGNSA. The CDR3 runs 13 residues. Trimming took 4 bases from V and 0 from J, leaving 6 bases between them. The CDR3 coding sequence is TGTGCCAGCAGCTCACGATACCAAGAGACCCAGTACTTC. Translated, it gives CASSSRYQETQYF.